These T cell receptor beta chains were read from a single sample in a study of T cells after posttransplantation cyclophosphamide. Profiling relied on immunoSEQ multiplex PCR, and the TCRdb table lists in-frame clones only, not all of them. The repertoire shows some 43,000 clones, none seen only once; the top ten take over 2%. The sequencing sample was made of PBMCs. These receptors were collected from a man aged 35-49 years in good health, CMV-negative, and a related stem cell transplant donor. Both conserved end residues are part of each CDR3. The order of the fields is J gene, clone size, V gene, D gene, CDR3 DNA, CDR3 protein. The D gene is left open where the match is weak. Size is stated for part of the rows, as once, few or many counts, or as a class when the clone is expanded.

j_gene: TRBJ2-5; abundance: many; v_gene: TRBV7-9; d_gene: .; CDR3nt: TGTGCCAGCTACCCCGGGGGACAAGAGACCCAGTACTTC; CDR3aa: CASYPGGQETQYF
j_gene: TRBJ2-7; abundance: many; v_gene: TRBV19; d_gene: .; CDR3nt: TGTGCCAGTAGTATGGGGGGTAGCGACGTCTACGAGCAGTACTTC; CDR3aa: CASSMGGSDVYEQYF
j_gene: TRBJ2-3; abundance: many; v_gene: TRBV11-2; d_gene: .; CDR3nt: TGTGCCAGCAGTTCTATACTCACTACTTACACAGATACGCAGTATTTT; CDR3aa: CASSSILTTYTDTQYF
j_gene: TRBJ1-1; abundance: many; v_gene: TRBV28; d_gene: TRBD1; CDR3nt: TGTGCCAGCAGTCCCCTCCCCTATGGACAGGGGAACACTGAAGCTTTCTTT; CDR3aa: CASSPLPYGQGNTEAFF
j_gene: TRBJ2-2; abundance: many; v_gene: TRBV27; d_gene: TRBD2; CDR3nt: TGTGCCAGCGGGAATCCTCTAGCGGCGGGGGACGGGGAGCTGTTTTTT; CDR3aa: CASGNPLAAGDGELFF
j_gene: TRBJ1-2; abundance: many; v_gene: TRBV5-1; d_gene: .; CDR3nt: TGCGCCAGCAGCTTCGGGAGGAGACCGGCTAACTATGGCTACACCTTC; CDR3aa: CASSFGRRPANYGYTF
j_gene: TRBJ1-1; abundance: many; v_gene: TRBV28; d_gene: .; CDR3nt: TGTGCCAGCAGTCCACTGGGTACAGAGAGCACTGAAGCTTTCTTT; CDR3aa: CASSPLGTESTEAFF
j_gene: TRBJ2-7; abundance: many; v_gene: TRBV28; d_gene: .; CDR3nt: TGTGCCAGCAGTTTTTCCCCGGGGAGTGGCTACGAGCAGTACTTC; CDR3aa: CASSFSPGSGYEQYF
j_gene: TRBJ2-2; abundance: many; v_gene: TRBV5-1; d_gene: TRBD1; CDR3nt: TGCGCCAGCAGCTTGTTACAGGGGGATACCGGGGAGCTGTTTTTT; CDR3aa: CASSLLQGDTGELFF
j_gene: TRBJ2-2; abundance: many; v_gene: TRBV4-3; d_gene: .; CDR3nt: TGCGCCAGCAGCAACGACATAACGAACACCGGGGAGCTGTTTTTT; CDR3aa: CASSNDITNTGELFF
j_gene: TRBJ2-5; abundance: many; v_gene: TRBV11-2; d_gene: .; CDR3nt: TGTGCCAGCAGCTTAGGTTCCGTGAGCCAAGAGACCCAGTACTTC; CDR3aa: CASSLGSVSQETQYF
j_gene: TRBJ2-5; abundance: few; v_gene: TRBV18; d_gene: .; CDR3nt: TGTGCCAGCTCACAACAGACGTACCAAGAGACCCAGTACTTC; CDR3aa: CASSQQTYQETQYF
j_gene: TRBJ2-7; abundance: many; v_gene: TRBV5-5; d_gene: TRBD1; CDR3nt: TGTGCCAGCAGCCCGGGACAGACGACCTACGAGCAGTACTTC; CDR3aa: CASSPGQTTYEQYF
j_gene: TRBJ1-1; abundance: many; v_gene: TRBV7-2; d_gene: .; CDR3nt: TGTGCCAGCAGCCCTCGTGACTCGATGAACACTGAAGCTTTCTTT; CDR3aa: CASSPRDSMNTEAFF
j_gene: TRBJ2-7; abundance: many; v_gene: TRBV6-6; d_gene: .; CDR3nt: TGTGCCAGCAGTTGGCGGACGGGGGAGCAGTACTTC; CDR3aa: CASSWRTGEQYF
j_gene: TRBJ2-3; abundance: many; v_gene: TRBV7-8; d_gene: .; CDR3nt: TGTGCCAGCAGCCCCCGTCAGACAGTTAGAACAGATACGCAGTATTTT; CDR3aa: CASSPRQTVRTDTQYF
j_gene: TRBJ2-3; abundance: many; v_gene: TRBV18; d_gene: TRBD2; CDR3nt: TGTGCCAGCTCACCCCGGGTAGCGGGAGCGGATACGCAGTATTTT; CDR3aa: CASSPRVAGADTQYF
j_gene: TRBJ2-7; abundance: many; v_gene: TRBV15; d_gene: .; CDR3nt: TGTGCCACCAGCAGAGGTGGCTCCTCCTCCTACGAGCAGTACTTC; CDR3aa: CATSRGGSSSYEQYF
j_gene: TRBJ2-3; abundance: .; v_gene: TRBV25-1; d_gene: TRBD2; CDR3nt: TGTGCCAGCAGTGAATTAGCGGGGACCACAGATACGCAGTATTTT; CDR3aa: CASSELAGTTDTQYF
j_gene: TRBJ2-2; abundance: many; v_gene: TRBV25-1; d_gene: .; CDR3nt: TGTGCCAGCAGTGAAATCGGGAGACAGAGCCCCGGGGAGCTGTTTTTT; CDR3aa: CASSEIGRQSPGELFF
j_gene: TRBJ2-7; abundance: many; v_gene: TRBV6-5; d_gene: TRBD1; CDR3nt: TGTGCCAGCAGTTTTTTTCTGACCGGGACAGGTTCCGAGCAGTACTTC; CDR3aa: CASSFFLTGTGSEQYF
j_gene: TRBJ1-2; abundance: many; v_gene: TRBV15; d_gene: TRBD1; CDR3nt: TGTGCCACCAGCAGACATAGACAGGGCGCTAACTATGGCTACACCTTC; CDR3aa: CATSRHRQGANYGYTF
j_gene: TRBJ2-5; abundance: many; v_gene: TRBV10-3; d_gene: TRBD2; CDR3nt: TGTGCCATCAAAGGGACTACCCAAGAGACCCAGTACTTC; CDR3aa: CAIKGTTQETQYF
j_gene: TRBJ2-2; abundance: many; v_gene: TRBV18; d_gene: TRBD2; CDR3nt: TGTGCCAGCTCACCAATAGCGGGACTCATCACCGGGGAGCTGTTTTTT; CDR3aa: CASSPIAGLITGELFF
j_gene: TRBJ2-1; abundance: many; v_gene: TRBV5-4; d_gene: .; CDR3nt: TGTGCCAGCAGCGGATTACAGGGTGGTGAGCAGTTCTTC; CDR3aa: CASSGLQGGEQFF
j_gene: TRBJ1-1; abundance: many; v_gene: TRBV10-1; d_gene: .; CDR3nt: TGCGCCAGCAGTCGTCAGATGAACACTGAAGCTTTCTTT; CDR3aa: CASSRQMNTEAFF
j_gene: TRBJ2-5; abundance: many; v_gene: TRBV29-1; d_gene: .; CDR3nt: TGCAGCGTTGAGGGTCGATTAGCCAAAGAGACCCAGTACTTC; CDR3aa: CSVEGRLAKETQYF
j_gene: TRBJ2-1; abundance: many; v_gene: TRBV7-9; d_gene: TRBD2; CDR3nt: TGTGCCAGCAGCCCCCTTTGGCGGGGGTCCTACAATGAGCAGTTCTTC; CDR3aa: CASSPLWRGSYNEQFF
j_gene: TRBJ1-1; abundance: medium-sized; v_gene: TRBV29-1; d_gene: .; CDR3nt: TGCAGCGTTGATCGGTTTATGGGCGAAAGGGGGGCTTTCTTT; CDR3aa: CSVDRFMGERGAFF
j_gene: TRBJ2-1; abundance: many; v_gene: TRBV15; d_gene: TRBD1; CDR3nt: TGTGCCACCAGCAGATTCACGGGACAGATTGAACATGAGCAGTTCTTC; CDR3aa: CATSRFTGQIEHEQFF
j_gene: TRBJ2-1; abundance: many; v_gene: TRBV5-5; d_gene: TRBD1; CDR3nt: TGTGCCAGCAGCTTGGCCGCCCGGACAGGGGTCAATGAGCAGTTCTTC; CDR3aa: CASSLAARTGVNEQFF
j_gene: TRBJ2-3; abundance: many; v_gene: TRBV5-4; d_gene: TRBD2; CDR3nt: TGTGCCAGCAGCACCGGACTAGCGGGAGGTGTTCTTAGCACAGATACGCAGTATTTT; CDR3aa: CASSTGLAGGVLSTDTQYF